Shown below are 18 T cell receptor beta chains from a single sample sequenced in a study of blood T cells in healthy people across ages. Primers used in a second PCR of about 6 to 12 cycles were a sample-barcoded 5' primer and a J-beta primer mix. TCRdb redid the calling of the 5' RACE reads with MiXCR, one entry per CDR3 protein. The sample lists about 640,000 distinct CDR3 sequences; about 54% were seen once. Source material: blood. The receptors were sampled from a man aged 60-69 years in good health.

The J gene is TRBJ2-2, the V gene TRBV7-9; 9 bases agree with TRBD1. The germline V gene encodes CDR1 SEHNR and CDR2 FQNEAQ (reference sequence). Unmatched junction bases numbered 7, after V lost 5 bases and J lost 3 bases. The CDR3 is 16 residues long. CDR3 loop: CASSAGQGKDTGELFF. In DNA form, the CDR3 reads TGTGCCAGCAGCGCCGGACAGGGGAAAGACACCGGGGAGCTGTTTTTT.

The CDR3 DNA reads as TGTGCCAGGCAGCAGGGAATCGAAAATCAGCCCCAGCATTTT. Translating gives CARQQGIENQPQHF. The chain links TRBV2 to TRBJ1-5; TRBD1 might be the D (5 bases). The CDR3 covers 14 residues. V was shortened by 9 bases and J by 4 bases, with 16 bases between the two germline ends. Per the germline V gene, CDR1 is SNHLY and CDR2 is FYNNEI. Together with reference TRBV2 and TRBJ1-5, the CDR3 gives the full variable domain: EPEVTQTPSHQVTQMGQEVILRCVPISNHLYFYWYRQILGQKVEFLVSFYNNEISEKSEIFDDQFSVERPDGSNFTLKIRSTKLEDSAMYFCARQQGIENQPQHFGDGTRLSIL.

This clonotype was detected many times. The V gene is TRBV6-6, the J gene TRBJ2-5; 8 positions agree with TRBD1. V dropped 6 bases and J dropped 5; count of bases not matched to a gene: 2. CDR3 length: 12 residues. The V gene's germline CDR1 is MNHNY and CDR2 SVGAGI (reference sequence). The DNA for the CDR3 is TGTGCCAGCAGGGCAGGGGGCGAGACCCAGTACTTC. Translating gives CASRAGGETQYF.

This clonotype has just a few counts. This chain links TRBV27 with TRBJ2-1; D is perhaps TRBD2 (5 bases). Germline-derived CDR1 and CDR2 are MNHEY and SMNVEV (reference sequence). Trimming cost V 2 bases and J 4 bases, with 12 bases left between them. The CDR3 sequence is 15 residues long. Written as DNA, the CDR3 is TGTGCCAGCAGTTTAGAGCTAGCCGGTTACAATGAGCAGTTCTTC. Translating it yields CASSLELAGYNEQFF.

This chain joins TRBV5-1 and TRBJ2-3, with D perhaps matching TRBD1 (6 bases). Germline CDR1 and CDR2: SGHRS and YFSETQ. There are 15 residues in the CDR3. The V gene lost 0 bases and the J gene lost 5 bases, with 13 bases spanning the gap. CDR3 in DNA: TGCGCCAGCAGCTTGGTAGGGACATCTATAGATACGCAGTATTTT. It codes for CASSLVGTSIDTQYF.

The chain links TRBV3-1 to TRBJ1-2; D uncertain. V was pared by 3 bases and J by 2 bases, with 7 bases between. Looked up from germline, CDR1 is LGHDT and CDR2 is YNNKEL (reference sequence). This CDR3 has 13 residues. The CDR3 reads CASSHTRNYGYTF. The CDR3 nucleotides are TGTGCCAGCAGCCACACTCGGAACTATGGCTACACCTTC.

V usage is TRBV11-2 and J usage is TRBJ1-2; possible D gene TRBD1, 5 bases. Germline V gives CDR1 SGHAT, CDR2 FQNNGV. This CDR3 spans 14 amino acids. Trimming removed 0 bases at V and 6 bases at J, with 11 bases between. DNA of the CDR3: TGTGCCAGCAGCTTAGATCCGCAGGGTAATGGCTACACCTTC. This sequence encodes CASSLDPQGNGYTF.

This rearrangement joins TRBV14 to TRBJ2-2; TRBD1 aligns across 7 bases. The germline gives CDR1 SGHDN, CDR2 FVKESK. V shed 4 bases, J shed 5 bases, and the junction held 4 bases outside the gene matches. The length of the CDR3 is 14 residues. CDR3 nucleotides: TGTGCCAGCAGCCCCCTGGACAGGACCGGGGAGCTGTTTTTT. Protein product: CASSPLDRTGELFF.

The V gene is TRBV9, the J gene TRBJ2-7; 8 bases are a match to TRBD1. The better agreement between TRBJ2-4 and the DNA end casts doubt on the J call. The CDR3 loop spans 15 amino acids. Germline values: CDR1 SGDLS, CDR2 YYNGEE. CDR3 region: CASSPRTGSIDIQYF. In DNA form, the CDR3 reads TGTGCCAGCAGCCCCCGGACAGGGAGTATAGACATTCAGTACTTC.

The chain uses TRBV7-9 and TRBJ2-5; weak D call: TRBD2 (5 bases). The CDR3 loop spans 13 amino acids. CDR1 is SEHNR and CDR2 is FQNEAQ in the germline V gene (reference sequence). V was cut by 1 base and J by 7 bases, with 10 bases left in between. The CDR3 spells CASSLVSSGTQYF. CDR3 in DNA: TGTGCCAGCAGCTTAGTCTCAAGCGGGACCCAGTACTTC. Filled out from reference TRBV7-9 and TRBJ2-5, the complete variable domain reads DTGVSQNPRHKITKRGQNVTFRCDPISEHNRLYWYRQTLGQGPEFLTYFQNEAQLEKSRLLSDRFSAERPKGSFSTLEIQRTEQGDSAMYLCASSLVSSGTQYFGPGTRLLVL.

The chain links TRBV5-1 to TRBJ2-3, with 15 bases identical to TRBD2. From germline, CDR1 is SGHRS and CDR2 YFSETQ. V lost 1 base, J lost 2 bases, and 2 bases stayed unmatched. The length of the CDR3 is 17 residues. The CDR3 is CASSLRTSGGVTDTQYF. The CDR3 coding sequence is TGCGCCAGCAGCTTGAGGACTAGCGGGGGGGTCACAGATACGCAGTATTTT.

The chain recombines TRBV2 with TRBJ1-2, with D tentatively TRBD1 (5 bases). V shed 6 bases and J shed 4 bases, with 15 bases lying between them. Germline loops: CDR1 SNHLY, CDR2 FYNNEI. The CDR3 covers 14 residues. The CDR3: CASRGDSGTYGYTF. The CDR3 DNA follows: TGTGCCAGCAGGGGGGACTCCGGGACCTATGGCTACACCTTC. Based on the CDR3 plus reference TRBV2 and TRBJ1-2, the full variable domain is EPEVTQTPSHQVTQMGQEVILRCVPISNHLYFYWYRQILGQKVEFLVSFYNNEISEKSEIFDDQFSVERPDGSNFTLKIRSTKLEDSAMYFCASRGDSGTYGYTFGSGTRLTVV.

The genes are TRBV2 and TRBJ2-5; TRBD1 aligns across 8 bases. Germline V lookup: CDR1 SNHLY, CDR2 FYNNEI. V was pared by 3 bases and J by 6 bases, with 6 bases of the junction left unmatched. This CDR3 is built from 14 residues. CDR3 nucleotides: TGTGCCAGCAGTGATACAGGGGGTTGGAAGACCCAGTACTTC. Its translation is CASSDTGGWKTQYF. Supplemented by reference TRBV2 and TRBJ2-5, the full variable domain reads EPEVTQTPSHQVTQMGQEVILRCVPISNHLYFYWYRQILGQKVEFLVSFYNNEISEKSEIFDDQFSVERPDGSNFTLKIRSTKLEDSAMYFCASSDTGGWKTQYFGPGTRLLVL.

The chain is built from TRBV27 and TRBJ1-5, with 12 bases that match TRBD1. The CDR3 sequence is 16 residues long. Trimming took 6 bases from V and 4 from J; bases not matched to a gene: 7. The germline CDR1 and CDR2 sequences are MNHEY and SMNVEV (reference sequence). The CDR3 here is CASSIGTGGLNQPQHF. CDR3 DNA sequence: TGTGCCAGCAGCATCGGGACAGGGGGCTTGAATCAGCCCCAGCATTTT.

The rearrangement links TRBV7-2 to TRBJ2-1; D unresolved. The V gene's germline CDR1 is SGHTA and CDR2 FQGNSA. CDR3 length equals 14 residues. Trimming pared 1 base from V and 8 bases from J, leaving 12 bases between. In DNA, the CDR3 is TGTGCCAGCAGCTTAGGGAGCTTATTTGATGAGCAGTTCTTC. This gives the protein CASSLGSLFDEQFF.

The gene calls are TRBV27 and TRBJ2-7; 8 positions match TRBD1. The junction had 11 bases not matched to a gene; V was cut back by 6 bases and J by 1 base. The CDR3 sequence is 16 residues long. Germline assignment: CDR1 MNHEY and CDR2 SMNVEV (reference sequence). The CDR3, as DNA: TGTGCCAGCAGCGGTGGACAGGGACGAACTTCCTACGAGCAGTACTTC. Translated, it gives CASSGGQGRTSYEQYF.

The chain is built from TRBV27 and TRBJ2-1; D might be TRBD2 (6 bases). Gene TRBJ2-7 matches the end of the DNA better, so the J call may be wrong. CDR1 is MNHEY, CDR2 SMNVEV, per germline (reference sequence). CDR3 length: 17 residues. CDR3 sequence: CASNLIGGGSSYNEQYF. The CDR3 DNA sequence: TGTGCCAGCAACCTTATTGGTGGGGGGAGCTCCTACAATGAGCAGTACTTC.

The CDR3 bases are TGTGCCAGCAGCTTAGTTGCAAGCTCCTACAATGAGCAGTTCTTC. This gives the protein CASSLVASSYNEQFF. The V call is TRBV7-6, the J call TRBJ2-1; D call uncertain. Trimming removed 1 base at V and 0 bases at J, with 7 bases between. Germline assignment: CDR1 SGHVS and CDR2 FNYEAQ. The CDR3 has 15 residues.